The 24 T cell receptor beta chains below all came from one sample that was sequenced in a study of vaccination and CD4 T cells after COVID-19. The treatment is: approximately 10-day PBMC culture with coronavirus spike peptide pools or control peptides (ViraFEST assay). The Oncomine TCR Beta short-read assay generated sequence data from the DNA of cultured CD4+ T cells. Via MiXCR, TCRdb re-called the PCR reads, giving one row per CDR3 protein. The sample has about 14,000 distinct CDR3 sequences, 53% seen once. No antigens are known for them. This material consisted of CD4+ T cells from blood, cultured in vitro, taken before SARS-CoV-2 vaccination. Receptors originate from a human donor who had recovered from COVID-19.

The chain recombines TRBV6-1 with TRBJ1-6; D is possibly TRBD1 (5 bases). The CDR3 spans 14 residues. Germline values: CDR1 MNHNS, CDR2 SASEGT. V was trimmed by 5 bases and J by 11 bases, leaving 16 bases between them. CDR3 coding DNA: TGTGCCAGCAGTCCCAGGGTAGGGCCGCCACCCCTCCACTTT. Its protein is CASSPRVGPPPLHF.

The rearrangement uses TRBV11-2 and TRBJ2-6; unclear D gene. The germline CDR1 and CDR2 sequences are SGHAT and FQNNGV. V lost 4 bases to trimming and J lost 0 bases, with 7 bases between them. The CDR3 length is 15 residues. DNA of the CDR3: TGTGCCAGCAGCTACAGCAGCTCTGGGGCCAACGTCCTGACTTTC. Translation: CASSYSSSGANVLTF.

The chain has TRBV5-8 and TRBJ2-5; D unresolved. CDR1 SGHTS and CDR2 YDEGEE come from the germline V gene. There are 11 residues in the CDR3. Trimming shortened V by 3 bases and J by 5 bases, and 5 bases separated the two germline ends. The CDR3 region has the DNA TGTGCCAGCAGCTCCCGGGAGACCCAGTACTTC. Its translation: CASSSRETQYF. Filled out from reference TRBV5-8 and TRBJ2-5, the complete variable domain reads EAGVTQSPTHLIKTRGQQATLRCSPISGHTSVYWYQQALGLGLQFLLWYDEGEERNRGNFPPRFSGRQFPNYSSELNVNALELEDSALYLCASSSRETQYFGPGTRLLVL.

The chain recombines TRBV6-2 or TRBV6-3 with TRBJ2-3; 9 bases are a match to TRBD2. CDR1 and CDR2 (germline): MNHEY, SVGEGT. The length of the CDR3 is 15 residues. V trimming: 8 bases; J trimming: 0 bases; junction bases outside the gene matches: 6. The CDR3 reads CASGWGTSSTDTQYF. CDR3 bases: TGTGCCAGCGGATGGGGGACTAGCAGCACAGATACGCAGTATTTT.

The chain has TRBV6-1 and TRBJ1-6; no firm D call. Germline CDR1 reads MNHNS; CDR2 reads SASEGT. Trimming cost V 4 bases and J 0 bases, with 7 bases left between them. The CDR3 is 15 residues long. This CDR3 reads CASSGASSYNSPLHF. For the CDR3, the DNA is TGTGCCAGCAGTGGAGCGAGCTCCTATAATTCACCCCTCCACTTT.

This clonotype was counted a few times. The chain uses TRBV20-1 and TRBJ2-3; TRBD1 agrees at 8 bases. CDR3 length equals 11 residues. Germline CDR1 reads DFQATT; CDR2 reads SNEGSKA (reference sequence). Here the CDR3 reads CTQGATDTQYF. In nucleotides, the CDR3 is TGCACTCAGGGGGCCACAGATACGCAGTATTTT.

This chain joins TRBV7-2 and TRBJ2-7; TRBD2 aligns across 7 bases. V lost 4 bases to trimming and J lost 1 base; unmatched junction nucleotides: 4. The CDR3 contains 14 residues. Germline V CDR1 and CDR2: SGHTA, FQGNSA. The CDR3 DNA is TGTGCCAGCAGCTCCAAGCGGGATTCCTACGAGCAGTACTTC. Residues: CASSSKRDSYEQYF.

As DNA, the CDR3 is TGTGCCAGCAGTTTATCACGTATCAGGAGCACAGATACGCAGTATTTT. Translated: CASSLSRIRSTDTQYF. This rearrangement joins TRBV27 to TRBJ2-3; D unclear. The CDR3 consists of 16 residues. The germline CDR1 and CDR2 sequences are MNHEY and SMNVEV (reference sequence). Trimming left V 0 bases short and J 0 bases short, with 10 bases between.

This clonotype has only a few counts. As DNA, the CDR3 is TGTGCCACCTCCGGGACAGGGGAGGCAAGGGAGCTGTTTTTT. Residues: CATSGTGEARELFF. The chain uses TRBV15 and TRBJ2-2; 10 bases fit TRBD1. Germline V CDR1 and CDR2: LNHNV, YYDKDF (reference sequence). V was clipped by 8 bases and J by 9 bases; unmatched bases: 9. The CDR3 covers 14 residues.

A few counts support this clonotype. The chain carries TRBV20-1 and TRBJ2-2; D is unresolved. Germline V gene data show CDR1 as DFQATT and CDR2 as SNEGSKA (reference sequence). The CDR3 has 13 residues. V gave up 2 bases and J gave up 4 bases, with 8 bases separating them. CDR3 sequence reads: CSARITSTGELFF. The DNA for the CDR3 is TGCAGTGCTAGAATTACCAGCACCGGGGAGCTGTTTTTT.

The chain joins TRBV7-9 to TRBJ2-3; 8 bases match TRBD1. The ends lost 1 base at V and 6 bases at J; junction bases unmatched: 3. Germline CDR1 is SEHNR and CDR2 is FQNEAQ (reference sequence). The length of the CDR3 is 14 residues. DNA of the CDR3: TGTGCCAGCAGCTTAGACCAGGGGGCGGATACGCAGTATTTT. Its protein is CASSLDQGADTQYF.

The chain has TRBV30 and TRBJ2-5; 16 bases map to TRBD2. Per germline, CDR1 GTSNPN and CDR2 SVGIG (reference sequence). V shed 5 bases and J 5 bases; nucleotides not matched to a gene: 5. The CDR3 totals 15 residues. This chain's CDR3 is CAWGTSGRATETQYF. CDR3 bases: TGTGCCTGGGGGACTAGCGGGAGGGCCACGGAGACCCAGTACTTC.

The chain has TRBV10-3 and TRBJ1-1, with D possibly TRBD1 on 6 matching bases. Deletions cut 7 bases from V and 2 bases from J, with 20 bases between. CDR1 and CDR2 from the germline V gene are ENHRY and SYGVKD. The CDR3 loop spans 16 amino acids. CDR3 DNA sequence: TGTGCCATCACGGGGACAAGATTGGGAGGAAACACTGAAGCTTTCTTT. This gives the protein CAITGTRLGGNTEAFF.

The V and J genes are TRBV5-1 and TRBJ1-2; D unclear. CDR1 is SGHRS and CDR2 is YFSETQ in the germline V gene. The CDR3 covers 12 residues. Trimming left V 2 bases short and J 8 bases short, with 10 bases between. The DNA of the CDR3 is TGCGCCAGCAGCTTCGACGTCGGGGGCTACACCTTC. It translates to CASSFDVGGYTF.

This clonotype has a handful of counts. The chain combines TRBV19 with TRBJ1-6; D is undetermined. CDR1 is LNHDA, CDR2 SQIVND, per germline (reference sequence). The CDR3 runs to 14 residues. V dropped 4 bases and J dropped 3 bases, with 7 bases sitting between them. CDR3 coding DNA: TGTGCCAGTAGTACCCGCGGCTATAATTCACCCCTCCACTTT. Amino acids: CASSTRGYNSPLHF.

This clonotype was detected a few times. The chain uses TRBV28 and TRBJ2-3, with 11 positions matching TRBD1. The CDR3 spans 14 residues. After removal of 6 bases from V and 5 bases from J, the junction contained 4 bases not matched to a gene. Looked up from germline, CDR1 is MDHEN and CDR2 is SYDVKM. CDR3 in amino acids: CASRTDRGRDTQYF. DNA for the CDR3: TGTGCCAGCAGGACGGACAGGGGGCGAGATACGCAGTATTTT.

The rearrangement links TRBV15 to TRBJ2-1, with 10 nucleotides matching TRBD2. Per the germline V gene, CDR1 is LNHNV and CDR2 is YYDKDF (reference sequence). J gave up 3 bases and V 4 bases, and 3 bases lay outside the gene matches. This CDR3 is 15 amino acids long. CDR3 nucleotides: TGTGCCACCAGCAAAGGACTAGCGGACTACAATGAGCAGTTCTTC. Amino acid sequence: CATSKGLADYNEQFF.

The rearrangement links TRBV28 to TRBJ2-7; TRBD1 agrees at 7 bases. The germline V gene has CDR1 MDHEN and CDR2 SYDVKM. V lost 5 bases, J lost 3 bases, and 4 bases stayed unmatched. CDR3 length: 13 amino acids. The CDR3 loop reads CASSPGTVYEQYF. The CDR3 bases are TGTGCCAGCAGTCCCGGGACAGTCTACGAGCAGTACTTC. The full variable domain, its missing parts supplied by reference TRBV28 and TRBJ2-7, is DVKVTQSSRYLVKRTGEKVFLECVQDMDHENMFWYRQDPGLGLRLIYFSYDVKMKEKGDIPEGYSVSREKKERFSLILESASTNQTSMYLCASSPGTVYEQYFGPGTRLTVT.

This clonotype occurred once. This chain joins TRBV6-1 and TRBJ2-1, with a possible D match to TRBD1 (6 bases). Trimming took 5 bases from V and 0 from J, leaving 14 bases between them. The CDR3 sequence is 16 residues long. Germline values: CDR1 MNHNS, CDR2 SASEGT. CDR3 residues: CASSRMGAVSYNEQFF. The DNA of the CDR3 is TGTGCCAGCAGTCGGATGGGGGCTGTCTCCTACAATGAGCAGTTCTTC.

The gene calls are TRBV28 and TRBJ1-5; D is perhaps TRBD1 (6 bases). The CDR3 runs 15 residues. The germline gives CDR1 MDHEN, CDR2 SYDVKM. The ends were cut back, 1 base at V and 3 bases at J, with 10 bases in the middle. The CDR3 loop is CASSLLAGDNQPQHF. CDR3 nucleotide sequence: TGTGCCAGCAGTTTATTGGCAGGGGACAATCAGCCCCAGCATTTT.

The V call is TRBV7-2, the J call TRBJ2-3; 13 bases fit TRBD2. Germline trimming cut 4 bases from V and 2 bases from J; bases unmatched to any gene: 12. Germline lookup yields CDR1 SGHTA and CDR2 FQGNSA. This CDR3 has 19 amino acids. The CDR3 protein is CASSSSRLAGGYHTDTQYF. CDR3 DNA sequence: TGTGCCAGCAGCTCTTCCCGACTAGCGGGGGGATACCACACAGATACGCAGTATTTT.

The chain recombines TRBV19 with TRBJ2-2; TRBD1 matches at 12 bases. CDR3 size: 18 residues. Germline CDR1 LNHDA, CDR2 SQIVND (reference sequence). Trimming removed 5 bases from V and 6 bases from J; junction bases left unmatched: 13. The CDR3 DNA reads as TGTGCCAGTAGTGCCCCCGGGACAGGGGGCATTGTAGCCGGGGAGCTGTTTTTT. Its protein product is CASSAPGTGGIVAGELFF.

V usage is TRBV27 and J usage is TRBJ2-6; D not certain. This CDR3 has 15 amino acids. Trimming stripped 4 bases from V and 0 bases from J, with 7 bases between. The germline gives CDR1 MNHEY, CDR2 SMNVEV (reference sequence). The CDR3 bases are TGTGCCAGCAGTTCCATAAGCTCTGGGGCCAACGTCCTGACTTTC. The encoded protein is CASSSISSGANVLTF.

The V call is TRBV5-4, the J call TRBJ2-5, with TRBD2 as a possible D gene (5 bases). This CDR3 has 14 amino acids. V shed 4 bases and J shed 1 base, with 11 bases lying between them. CDR1 is SGHNT, CDR2 YYREEE, per germline (reference sequence). As DNA, the CDR3 is TGTGCCAGCAGCATCCGGACTGCCCAAGAGACCCAGTACTTC. This codes for CASSIRTAQETQYF.